The entry below describes one TCR beta chain. The record originates from a study of blood T cell repertoires in COVID-19. Self-reported history from a screening survey and questionnaire set each donor's cohort. Germline CDR1 reads LNHNV; CDR2 reads YYDKDF (reference sequence). V dropped 4 bases and J dropped 1; count of bases not matched to a gene: 7. The CDR3 has 16 residues. The assay was immunoSEQ multiplex PCR, and TCRdb's table has in-frame clones only and misses some. The table records roughly 280,000 clones, about 85% of them present only once. Input material: PBMCs or T cells enriched from blood (not recorded which). The sequence was collected from a woman between 45 and 65 years old who had recovered from COVID-19. J is TRBJ2-3 and V is TRBV15; 8 positions agree with TRBD2. Here the CDR3 reads CATSMARREGTDTQYF. The CDR3 DNA is TGTGCCACCAGCATGGCGAGGCGGGAGGGCACAGATACGCAGTATTTT.